This entry lists 14 T cell receptor beta chains sequenced from one sample in a study of CD8 T cells in ankylosing spondylitis. TCRdb itself ran the 5' RACE reads through MiXCR, one entry per CDR3 protein. This table holds 15,000 to 20,000 distinct CDR3 sequences, around 8% found once. The specimen sequenced was blood. Source of these receptors: a male donor with ankylosing spondylitis or in good health (not recorded which).

This clonotype was detected ten times or more. This chain's CDR3 is CASLHAGGRGTGELFF. Here the CDR3 DNA reads TGTGCCAGCCTCCACGCCGGGGGCCGCGGGACCGGGGAGCTGTTTTTT. The chain links TRBV6-6 to TRBJ2-2; D might be TRBD1 or TRBD2, each matching 6 bases. Germline V CDR1 and CDR2: MNHNY, SVGAGI (reference sequence). V lost 8 bases to trimming and J lost 5 bases, with 21 bases between them. This CDR3 is built from 16 residues.

Ten or more counts support this clonotype. The chain recombines TRBV6-1 with TRBJ2-2; D is perhaps TRBD1 or TRBD2 (6 bases each). The CDR3 extends over 17 amino acids. Germline-derived CDR1 and CDR2 are MNHNS and SASEGT. The V and J ends lost 7 bases and 0 bases respectively, with 18 bases between them. CDR3 DNA: TGTGCCAGCACCCGAATGGGAAGGGGGGCGAACACCGGGGAGCTGTTTTTT. Amino acids: CASTRMGRGANTGELFF.

The V gene is TRBV20-1, the J gene TRBJ2-4, with no clear D. V was cut by 0 bases and J by 4 bases, with 7 bases left in between. Germline assignment: CDR1 DFQATT and CDR2 SNEGSKA (reference sequence). This CDR3 contains 13 residues. The CDR3 loop reads CSARDQQKNIQYF. In DNA, the CDR3 is TGCAGTGCTAGAGATCAACAGAAAAACATTCAGTACTTC.

On this clonotype: One junction end disagrees with the germline gene, perhaps due to a read error. This rearrangement joins TRBV5-5 to TRBJ2-7, with D unresolved. Germline lookup yields CDR1 SGHKS and CDR2 YYEKEE (reference sequence). This CDR3 spans 15 amino acids. CDR3 nucleotides: TGTGCCAGCAGCTTGGTGTTGCAGACCCCCTATGAGCAGTACTTC. Translating gives CASSLVLQTPYEQYF.

This clonotype was counted at least ten times. The chain links TRBV5-1 to TRBJ2-7; weak D call: TRBD2 (6 bases). Germline CDR1 reads SGHRS; CDR2 reads YFSETQ. The V gene lost 3 bases and the J gene lost 9 bases, with 16 bases spanning the gap. The CDR3 loop spans 13 amino acids. The CDR3 nucleotides read TGCGCCAGCAGCTGGGACTGGGCTGAAGCGCAGTACTTC. Protein: CASSWDWAEAQYF.

This clonotype was recorded at least ten times. The rearrangement links TRBV7-9 to TRBJ2-2; TRBD2 matches 7 bases. This CDR3 is built from 12 residues. With V trimmed by 6 bases and J by 5 bases, 0 bases remained unmatched. The germline V gene encodes CDR1 SEHNR and CDR2 FQNEAQ (reference sequence). CDR3 sequence: CASRRETGELFF. In nucleotides, the CDR3 is TGTGCCAGCAGGCGGGAGACCGGGGAGCTGTTTTTT. Based on the CDR3 plus reference TRBV7-9 and TRBJ2-2, the full variable domain is DTGVSQNPRHKITKRGQNVTFRCDPISEHNRLYWYRQTLGQGPEFLTYFQNEAQLEKSRLLSDRFSAERPKGSFSTLEIQRTEQGDSAMYLCASRRETGELFFGEGSRLTVL.

This clonotype has at least ten counts. The CDR3 DNA sequence: TGTGCCAGCACCCCCTTAGCGGGAGTTAGGACCGGGGAGCTGTTTTTT. Translating it yields CASTPLAGVRTGELFF. The chain employs TRBV6-5 and TRBJ2-2; 9 bases fit TRBD2. Germline assignment: CDR1 MNHEY and CDR2 SVGAGI. The CDR3 is 16 residues long. After removal of 7 bases from V and 5 bases from J, the junction contained 11 bases not matched to a gene.

This clonotype was detected ten times or more. V gene TRBV25-1 combines with J gene TRBJ2-2, with D possibly being TRBD2 (5 bases). CDR1 MGHDK and CDR2 SYGVNS come from the germline V gene. This CDR3 is 14 amino acids long. Trimming stripped 4 bases from V and 3 bases from J, with 9 bases between. The CDR3, as DNA: TGTGCCAGCAGTGGAGGAGGAGACACCGGGGAGCTGTTTTTT. It codes for CASSGGGDTGELFF.

This clonotype was counted a few times. V gene TRBV6-5 combines with J gene TRBJ2-3; 10 bases match TRBD2. The CDR3 is 14 residues long. The J segment lost 7 bases and the V segment lost 6 bases, leaving 7 bases of the junction unmatched. Germline V gene lookup returns CDR1 MNHEY and CDR2 SVGAGI. CDR3 DNA: TGTGCCAGCAGCGGGACTAGCGTTCTGTATACGCAGTATTTT. Its translation: CASSGTSVLYTQYF.

The V call is TRBV6-5, the J call TRBJ2-1, with TRBD1 matching 7 bases. Germline CDR1 reads MNHEY; CDR2 reads SVGAGI. V shed 6 bases, J shed 3 bases, and the junction held 5 bases outside the gene matches. The CDR3 spans 14 residues. DNA of the CDR3: TGTGCCAGCAGCCGGACAGGAATCTACAATGAGCAGTTCTTC. Amino acids: CASSRTGIYNEQFF.

In its sample, this clonotype was seen many times. The V and J genes are TRBV6-2 or TRBV6-3 and TRBJ2-2; D is undetermined. CDR1 and CDR2 (germline): MNHEY, SVGEGT. CDR3 length: 16 amino acids. Trimming took 0 bases from V and 4 from J, leaving 12 bases between them. CDR3 bases: TGTGCCAGCAGTTACTCTAATGAACCGGCCACCGGGGAGCTGTTTTTT. It encodes CASSYSNEPATGELFF.

The chain employs TRBV25-1 and TRBJ2-1, with D possibly TRBD2 on 5 matching bases. The CDR3 extends over 11 amino acids. Germline CDR1 reads MGHDK; CDR2 reads SYGVNS. Trimming took 8 bases from V and 9 from J, leaving 11 bases between them. The CDR3 bases are TGTGCCAGCGGAGAGGGCGGTGAGCAGTTCTTC. Translating it yields CASGEGGEQFF.

This clonotype was seen a few times. This chain connects TRBV2 to TRBJ2-1; 7 nucleotides match TRBD1. The CDR3 sequence is 17 residues long. Per germline, CDR1 SNHLY and CDR2 FYNNEI. V was pared by 0 bases and J by 2 bases, with 7 bases of the junction left unmatched. CDR3: CASSEARGTVTYNEQFF. As DNA, the CDR3 is TGTGCCAGCAGTGAAGCACGAGGGACAGTAACCTACAATGAGCAGTTCTTC.

The rearrangement uses TRBV19 and TRBJ2-2, with D perhaps TRBD2 (6 bases). Germline V CDR1 and CDR2: LNHDA, SQIVND (reference sequence). CDR3 length: 14 amino acids. Trimming removed 8 bases from V and 3 bases from J, with 13 bases in between. The CDR3 DNA is TGTGCCAGTGTTAAGATAGCGGACACCGGGGAGCTGTTTTTT. It encodes CASVKIADTGELFF. The variable domain in full, completed from reference TRBV19 and TRBJ2-2, reads DGGITQSPKYLFRKEGQNVTLSCEQNLNHDAMYWYRQDPGQGLRLIYYSQIVNDFQKGDIAEGYSVSREKKESFPLTVTSAQKNPTAFYLCASVKIADTGELFFGEGSRLTVL.